The 26 T cell receptor beta chains below come from one sample, sequenced in a study of blood T cell repertoires in COVID-19. Here immunoSEQ multiplex PCR was the method, and the copy in TCRdb shows in-frame clones only, minus some. The table includes approximately 150,000 clones, 65% to 85% detected once. Sequenced material: PBMCs or T cells enriched from blood (not recorded which). Source of these receptors: a man between 65 and 85 years old who had been exposed to COVID-19.

The J gene is TRBJ2-3, the V gene TRBV19, with 8 bases fitting TRBD2. This CDR3 region has 15 residues. Trimming took 5 bases from V and 8 from J; bases not matched to a gene: 12. The germline CDR1 and CDR2 sequences are LNHDA and SQIVND (reference sequence). CDR3 loop: CASSSSGGGTVTQYF. CDR3 bases: TGTGCCAGTAGTTCCTCGGGGGGGGGCACGGTTACGCAGTATTTT.

This clone came up once. The chain combines TRBV7-2 with TRBJ2-3, with 9 bases lining up with TRBD2. V was clipped by 2 bases and J by 2 bases; unmatched bases: 5. Germline CDR1 reads SGHTA; CDR2 reads FQGNSA. The CDR3 consists of 16 residues. For the CDR3, the DNA is TGTGCCAGCAGCTTACGCCTAGCGGGGCTCACAGATACGCAGTATTTT. Protein product: CASSLRLAGLTDTQYF.

The chain employs TRBV27 and TRBJ1-2; no clear D gene. Trimming removed 2 bases from V and 6 bases from J, with 16 bases in between. Germline values: CDR1 MNHEY, CDR2 SMNVEV (reference sequence). The length of the CDR3 is 15 residues. CDR3 sequence reads: CASSLGGSPGNGYTF. Written as DNA, the CDR3 is TGTGCCAGCAGTTTAGGAGGGTCCCCGGGGAATGGCTACACCTTC.

This clone was picked up one time. V gene TRBV4-1 combines with J gene TRBJ1-5; no clear D gene. Trimming pared 4 bases from V and 0 bases from J, leaving 13 bases between. The CDR3 is 16 amino acids. Germline V gives CDR1 MGHRA, CDR2 YSYEKL. The CDR3 loop is CASSPRAPSSNQPQHF. The CDR3 DNA reads as TGCGCCAGCAGCCCTAGAGCTCCCAGTAGCAATCAGCCCCAGCATTTT.

The chain carries TRBV27 and TRBJ1-5, with a weak D call TRBD1 (6 bases). CDR3 length: 15 amino acids. Per germline, CDR1 MNHEY and CDR2 SMNVEV (reference sequence). V was clipped by 6 bases and J by 6 bases, with 18 bases between them. The CDR3 loop reads CASRPTGQRGQPQHF. As DNA, the CDR3 is TGTGCCAGCAGGCCGACAGGCCAAAGGGGTCAGCCCCAGCATTTT.

The rearrangement joins TRBV9 to TRBJ2-1, with D perhaps matching TRBD2 (6 bases). Germline assignment: CDR1 SGDLS and CDR2 YYNGEE. With 2 bases removed from V and 2 bases from J, the gap between germline ends came to 8 bases. This CDR3 has 14 residues. CDR3 loop: CASSVAGTYNEQFF. CDR3 in DNA: TGTGCCAGCAGCGTGGCGGGGACCTACAATGAGCAGTTCTTC.

The chain uses TRBV7-2 and TRBJ2-1, with 9 bases fitting TRBD1. Germline values: CDR1 SGHTA, CDR2 FQGNSA. CDR3 length: 14 residues. V gave up 3 bases and J gave up 4 bases; unmatched junction bases: 1. The CDR3 nucleotides are TGTGCCAGCAGCTTTGGACAGGGGTACAATGAGCAGTTCTTC. Translated, it gives CASSFGQGYNEQFF.

The chain uses TRBV6-1 and TRBJ1-5, with D unresolved. V was cut by 1 base and J by 1 base, with 8 bases left in between. The CDR3 runs 15 residues. Germline CDR1 and CDR2: MNHNS and SASEGT. As DNA, the CDR3 is TGTGCCAGCAGTGAAGGAGTGATCAGCAATCAGCCCCAGCATTTT. This gives the protein CASSEGVISNQPQHF.

The J gene is TRBJ2-3, the V gene TRBV12-2; the table's TRBD2 call for D was not verified on the DNA. TRBV12-2 is a pseudogene segment. This CDR3 comprises 15 residues. The CDR3 region has the DNA TGTGCAAGTCGCTTAAAGAAGCACAGCACAGATACGCAGTATTTT. This translates into CASRLKKHSTDTQYF.

In DNA, the CDR3 is TGTGCCAGCAGTTATCCCGATCAGGGCTACACCTTC. Translating it yields CASSYPDQGYTF. V is TRBV6-6 and J is TRBJ1-2, with D hard to call. Germline V gene lookup returns CDR1 MNHNY and CDR2 SVGAGI (reference sequence). The CDR3 is 12 residues long. V was pared by 3 bases and J by 8 bases, with 10 bases between.

This chain links TRBV6-2 or TRBV6-3 with TRBJ2-7; a weak D match, TRBD2 (5 bases). This CDR3 has 15 amino acids. Trimming removed 2 bases at V and 2 bases at J, with 13 bases between. Germline CDR1 MNHEY, CDR2 SVGEGT. Here the CDR3 DNA reads TGTGCCAGCAGTTACGAAGGGAGTGCGACCTACGAGCAGTACTTC. Translation: CASSYEGSATYEQYF.

V usage is TRBV11-2 and J usage is TRBJ1-6; D uncertain. The CDR3 has 16 amino acids. V lost 0 bases and J 2 bases, leaving 8 bases between the germline ends. Per the germline V gene, CDR1 is SGHAT and CDR2 is FQNNGV. The chain's CDR3 is CASSLDQETYNSPLHF. The CDR3 DNA reads TGTGCCAGCAGCTTAGACCAGGAAACCTATAATTCACCCCTCCACTTT. The whole variable domain, remainder taken from reference TRBV11-2 and TRBJ1-6, is EAGVAQSPRYKIIEKRQSVAFWCNPISGHATLYWYQQILGQGPKLLIQFQNNGVVDDSQLPKDRFSAERLKGVDSTLKIQPAKLEDSAVYLCASSLDQETYNSPLHFGNGTRLTVT.

This clone has a single count. The chain links TRBV2 to TRBJ1-3; 7 bases agree with TRBD1. CDR3 size: 15 residues. Germline V gene lookup returns CDR1 SNHLY and CDR2 FYNNEI. Trimming at V came to 7 bases and at J to 4 bases, leaving 10 bases not matched to a gene. CDR3 residues: CASTLDRSRGNTIYF. CDR3 nucleotides: TGTGCCAGCACTTTGGACAGGTCCAGGGGAAACACCATATATTTT.

The chain has TRBV2 and TRBJ2-6, with D perhaps TRBD2 (6 bases). Per the germline V gene, CDR1 is SNHLY and CDR2 is FYNNEI. CDR3 size: 15 residues. Trimming left V 7 bases short and J 2 bases short, with 12 bases between. CDR3 sequence (DNA): TGTGCCAGCAACGACGGAGGGACTGGGGCCAACGTCCTGACTTTC. Protein: CASNDGGTGANVLTF.

The chain joins TRBV10-2 to TRBJ1-2, with D possibly TRBD1 on 5 matching bases. The CDR3 extends over 13 amino acids. With 3 bases removed from V and 8 bases from J, the gap between germline ends came to 13 bases. Germline V gene lookup returns CDR1 WSHSY and CDR2 SAAADI. CDR3 sequence: CASSDRGSNGYTF. The DNA for the CDR3 is TGCGCCAGCAGTGACCGGGGGAGCAACGGCTACACCTTC.

This clone has a single count. V gene TRBV25-1 combines with J gene TRBJ2-3, with D unresolved. The CDR3 has 12 residues. Germline-derived CDR1 and CDR2 are MGHDK and SYGVNS. V dropped 6 bases and J dropped 2 bases, with 6 bases sitting between them. The CDR3, as DNA: TGTGCCAGCAGCTCCCCCACAGATACGCAGTATTTT. This codes for CASSSPTDTQYF.

The gene calls are TRBV6-2 or TRBV6-3 and TRBJ1-1; D remains ambiguous. The CDR3 has 13 amino acids. Germline loops: CDR1 MNHEY, CDR2 SVGEGT. V was pared by 4 bases and J by 2 bases, with 8 bases between. CDR3 in amino acids: CASSLFTNTEAFF. The DNA for the CDR3 is TGTGCCAGCAGTTTGTTCACTAACACTGAAGCTTTCTTT.

This clone has a single count. The rearrangement links TRBV18 to TRBJ1-1; unclear D gene. CDR1 and CDR2 (germline): KGHSH, LQKENI. Trimming left V 3 bases short and J 0 bases short, with 11 bases between. There are 15 residues in the CDR3. The CDR3 protein is CASSPGITLNTEAFF. The CDR3 bases are TGTGCCAGCTCACCGGGCATCACTCTGAACACTGAAGCTTTCTTT.

The chain's CDR3 is CASRDGQGAHTF. The CDR3 DNA reads as TGTGCCAGTAGGGATGGACAGGGGGCACACACCTTC. The chain recombines TRBV19 with TRBJ1-2, with 11 bases lining up with TRBD1. Trimming cost V 6 bases and J 12 bases; bases outside gene matches: 6. In germline, CDR1 is LNHDA, CDR2 SQIVND (reference sequence). The CDR3 runs to 12 residues.

The chain uses TRBV27 and TRBJ2-5, with 7 bases fitting TRBD1. This CDR3 contains 13 residues. V lost 5 bases, J lost 3 bases, and 3 bases stayed unmatched. Germline CDR1 reads MNHEY; CDR2 reads SMNVEV (reference sequence). As DNA, the CDR3 is TGTGCCAGCAGTCGAGGGACAGAAGAGACCCAGTACTTC. Residues: CASSRGTEETQYF.

The V call is TRBV13, the J call TRBJ1-3, with 7 bases fitting TRBD1. V trimming: 0 bases; J trimming: 0 bases; junction bases outside the gene matches: 5. There are 17 residues in the CDR3. Per the germline V gene, CDR1 is PRHDT and CDR2 is FYEKMQ (reference sequence). The CDR3, as DNA: TGTGCCAGCAGCTTAGGCGGACAGGCTTCCTCTGGAAACACCATATATTTT. This translates into CASSLGGQASSGNTIYF.

This sequence joins TRBV9 and TRBJ2-2; D may be TRBD1 (6 bases). Germline assignment: CDR1 SGDLS and CDR2 YYNGEE. The germline V and J ends were trimmed by 0 bases and 6 bases, with 12 bases remaining between them. The CDR3 runs 15 residues. CDR3 protein: CASSVGGGRPGELFF. CDR3 DNA: TGTGCCAGCAGCGTAGGAGGGGGAAGGCCCGGGGAGCTGTTTTTT.

The chain has TRBV4-1 and TRBJ2-2, with 13 bases identical to TRBD2. The CDR3 is made up of 18 amino acids. J was trimmed by 6 bases and V by 1 base; bases with no gene match: 8. From germline, CDR1 is MGHRA and CDR2 YSYEKL. The CDR3 DNA sequence: TGCGCCAGCAGCCAAGGAGGACTAGCGGGAGTCGGGGCCGGGGAGCTGTTTTTT. The encoded protein is CASSQGGLAGVGAGELFF.

The chain links TRBV2 to TRBJ2-7; 8 nucleotides match TRBD2. Germline V gives CDR1 SNHLY, CDR2 FYNNEI. This CDR3 is built from 15 residues. V gave up 4 bases and J gave up 6 bases; unmatched junction bases: 11. DNA of the CDR3: TGTGCCAGCAGTGTCTTACGGGAGGGCCTCAGCGAGCAGTACTTC. It codes for CASSVLREGLSEQYF.

The chain is built from TRBV6-1 and TRBJ1-1; D call uncertain. Germline V gene lookup returns CDR1 MNHNS and CDR2 SASEGT. The ends were cut back, 4 bases at V and 1 base at J, with 16 bases in the middle. This CDR3 is 16 amino acids long. In DNA form, the CDR3 reads TGTGCCAGCAGTGTGAGAGGCAGTACGAAGAACACTGAAGCTTTCTTT. Translation gives CASSVRGSTKNTEAFF.

The chain links TRBV29-1 to TRBJ2-5; 7 bases line up with TRBD1. The V segment lost 6 bases and the J segment 0 bases; nucleotides outside the gene matches: 10. Germline CDR1 and CDR2: SQVTM and ANQGSEA. The CDR3 sequence is 15 residues long. CDR3 protein: CSVGPDRPYQETQYF. The CDR3 bases are TGCAGCGTAGGCCCGGACAGGCCGTACCAAGAGACCCAGTACTTC.